These T cell receptor beta chains were read from a single sample in a study of early T cells in non-severe SARS-CoV-2 infection. MiXCR, run by TCRdb on the 5' RACE reads, gives a single entry per CDR3 protein. The sample includes 35,000 to 40,000 distinct CDR3 sequences, 5% to 6.5% of them seen just once. The specimen sequenced was whole blood. These receptors all come from an adult who was a healthcare worker with PCR-confirmed SARS-CoV-2 infection or an uninfected control (not recorded which). CDR3s include the opening cysteine and the closing phenylalanine or tryptophan. D genes are given only for firm matches. Rows give clone size only sometimes, using once, few, many, or a class for an expanded clone.

V	size	J	D	CDR3	DNA
TRBV24-1	few	TRBJ2-3	.	CATSDGGTDTQYF	TGTGCCACCAGTGATGGGGGAACAGATACGCAGTATTTT
TRBV20-1	many	TRBJ2-1	.	CSASVSDYYNEQFF	TGCAGTGCTAGTGTTAGCGATTACTACAATGAGCAGTTCTTC
TRBV5-6	few	TRBJ2-5	.	CASSPRDQETQYF	TGTGCCAGCAGCCCCCGAGACCAAGAGACCCAGTACTTC
TRBV7-9	many	TRBJ2-3	TRBD2	CASSFGGGATDTQYF	TGTGCCAGCAGCTTTGGCGGGGGAGCCACAGATACGCAGTATTTT
TRBV5-1	many	TRBJ2-1	.	CASSLDTGYLYNEQFF	TGCGCCAGCAGCTTGGATACGGGATACCTGTACAATGAGCAGTTCTTC
TRBV12-3/TRBV12-4	many	TRBJ2-3	.	CASTPSPNTDTQYF	TGTGCCAGCACCCCTTCCCCGAACACAGATACGCAGTATTTT
TRBV2	many	TRBJ1-1	.	CASCPIGSEAFF	TGTGCCAGCTGCCCTATAGGGTCTGAAGCTTTCTTT
TRBV18	many	TRBJ1-1	.	CASSPEGRGSTEAFF	TGTGCCAGCTCACCCGAGGGAAGGGGGAGCACTGAAGCTTTCTTT
TRBV7-2	many	TRBJ1-3	.	CASSPDTGTGNTIYF	TGTGCCAGCAGCCCCGATACGGGAACTGGAAACACCATATATTTT
TRBV30	many	TRBJ2-3	.	CAWSVRGKDTQYF	TGTGCCTGGAGTGTACGGGGGAAAGATACGCAGTATTTT
TRBV5-5	few	TRBJ2-1	TRBD2	CASSLIGLAIYNEQFF	TGTGCCAGCAGCTTGATCGGACTAGCAATCTACAATGAGCAGTTCTTC
TRBV19	.	TRBJ2-7	TRBD2	CASSMGTSVYEQYF	TGTGCCAGTAGTATGGGGACTAGCGTTTACGAGCAGTACTTC
TRBV4-2	many	TRBJ2-1	TRBD2	CASSQSPGLGSSYNEQFF	TGTGCCAGCAGCCAATCTCCGGGACTAGGGAGCTCCTACAATGAGCAGTTCTTC
TRBV5-4	many	TRBJ2-7	.	CASSLRGPGRHNPPYEQYF	TGTGCCAGCAGCTTGCGGGGGCCCGGGAGGCACAACCCGCCCTACGAGCAGTACTTC
TRBV11-2	many	TRBJ2-1	TRBD1	CASSESGTAYNEQFF	TGTGCCAGCAGCGAATCCGGGACAGCCTACAATGAGCAGTTCTTC
TRBV7-9	many	TRBJ2-3	TRBD2	CASSLGGAGKVDTQYF	TGTGCCAGCAGCTTAGGCGGAGCGGGAAAAGTGGATACGCAGTATTTT
TRBV12-3/TRBV12-4	many	TRBJ2-1	.	CADSLGMSYNEQFF	TGTGCCGACAGCCTGGGGATGTCCTACAATGAGCAGTTCTTC
TRBV7-3	many	TRBJ1-2	TRBD1	CASSKDRGGGYTF	TGTGCCAGCAGCAAGGACAGGGGCGGTGGCTACACCTTC
TRBV30	many	TRBJ1-6	.	CAWSVRDDSPLHF	TGTGCCTGGAGTGTACGGGATGATTCACCCCTCCACTTT
TRBV6-1	many	TRBJ1-5	TRBD1	CASSGTGAYQPQHF	TGTGCCAGCTCCGGGACAGGGGCTTATCAGCCCCAGCATTTT
TRBV11-2	few	TRBJ2-1	TRBD2	CASSFFSGGPYNEQFF	TGTGCCAGCAGCTTTTTCTCGGGAGGACCTTACAATGAGCAGTTCTTC
TRBV25-1	many	TRBJ2-7	TRBD1	CASKKGATYEQYF	TGTGCCAGCAAAAAGGGGGCCACCTACGAGCAGTACTTC
TRBV30	many	TRBJ2-1	.	CAWSVSRLGEQFF	TGTGCCTGGAGTGTATCTCGCCTAGGTGAGCAGTTCTTC
TRBV3-1	few	TRBJ2-5	.	CASSQAGSETQYF	TGTGCCAGCAGCCAAGCAGGGTCGGAGACCCAGTACTTC
TRBV29-1	many	TRBJ1-1	.	CSVELDNTEAFF	TGCAGCGTTGAATTGGACAACACTGAAGCTTTCTTT
TRBV5-1	many	TRBJ2-7	.	CASSLGPTGNEQYF	TGCGCCAGCAGCTTGGGACCCACCGGGAACGAGCAGTACTTC
TRBV12-3/TRBV12-4	many	TRBJ2-7	.	CASSLRGFHEQYF	TGTGCCAGCAGTTTGCGAGGTTTCCACGAGCAGTACTTC
TRBV25-1	few	TRBJ1-3	.	CASSESRGGVNTIYF	TGTGCCAGCAGTGAGTCCCGGGGGGGAGTAAACACCATATATTTT
TRBV6-1	many	TRBJ2-5	.	CASSERPTETQYF	TGTGCCAGCAGTGAACGTCCGACAGAGACCCAGTACTTC
TRBV5-1	many	TRBJ2-1	.	CASSLGGGGPYNEQFF	TGCGCCAGCAGCTTGGGTGGTGGGGGACCCTACAATGAGCAGTTCTTC
TRBV6-5	many	TRBJ1-6	.	CASSYSRSGDSPLHF	TGTGCCAGCAGTTACTCGCGCTCAGGGGATTCACCCCTCCACTTT
TRBV5-1	.	TRBJ2-3	.	CASRPRPGPDTQYF	TGCGCCAGCAGACCGAGACCGGGTCCAGATACGCAGTATTTT
TRBV30	many	TRBJ2-2	.	CAWSVRGASGELFF	TGTGCCTGGAGTGTACGAGGGGCCAGCGGGGAGCTGTTTTTT
TRBV6-1	few	TRBJ1-1	TRBD1	CASRVDRATEAFF	TGTGCCAGCAGAGTTGACAGGGCCACTGAAGCTTTCTTT
TRBV7-2	.	TRBJ2-1	.	CASSFLHNEQFF	TGTGCCAGCAGCTTCCTTCACAATGAGCAGTTCTTC
TRBV20-1	many	TRBJ2-5	TRBD2	CSALRGTSGETQYF	TGCAGTGCTCTTCGCGGGACTAGCGGAGAGACCCAGTACTTC
TRBV11-1	.	TRBJ1-1	.	CASSLHGNTEAFF	TGTGCCAGCAGTCTTCACGGGAACACTGAAGCTTTCTTT